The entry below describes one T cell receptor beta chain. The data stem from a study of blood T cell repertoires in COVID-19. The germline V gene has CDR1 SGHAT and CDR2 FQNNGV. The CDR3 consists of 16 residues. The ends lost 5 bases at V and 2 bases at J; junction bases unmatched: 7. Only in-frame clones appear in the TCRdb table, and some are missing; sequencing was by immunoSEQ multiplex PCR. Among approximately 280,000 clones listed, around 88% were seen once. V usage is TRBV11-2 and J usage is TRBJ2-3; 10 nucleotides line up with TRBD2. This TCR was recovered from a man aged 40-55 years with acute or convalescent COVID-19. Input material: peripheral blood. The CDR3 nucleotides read TGTGCCAGCAGCCCGCGGACTAGCGGCCTCACAGATACGCAGTATTTT. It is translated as CASSPRTSGLTDTQYF.